Listed here are 17 T cell receptor beta chains from one sample, sequenced in a study of blood T cell repertoires in COVID-19. TCRdb's copy holds only in-frame clones and misses some; the assay was immunoSEQ multiplex PCR. This sample has roughly 80,000 clones, with over 75% found just once. The sequenced sample consisted of peripheral blood. These receptors were taken from a man older than 75 with acute or convalescent COVID-19.

In regard to this clone: Other DNA sequences from this sample encode an identical CDR3 as well. The chain is built from TRBV18 and TRBJ1-1, with 8 bases identical to TRBD1. V dropped 6 bases and J dropped 1; count of bases not matched to a gene: 4. The germline CDR1 and CDR2 sequences are KGHSH and LQKENI. The CDR3 consists of 14 residues. The CDR3 region has the DNA TGTGCCAGCTCGCTCGGACAGGGGAACACTGAAGCTTTCTTT. Protein sequence: CASSLGQGNTEAFF. The full variable domain, rest sourced from reference TRBV18 and TRBJ1-1, is NAGVMQNPRHLVRRRGQEARLRCSPMKGHSHVYWYRQLPEEGLKFMVYLQKENIIDESGMPKERFSAEFPKEGPSILRIQQVVRGDSAAYFCASSLGQGNTEAFFGQGTRLTVV.

The J gene is TRBJ1-6, the V gene TRBV2; 8 nucleotides align to TRBD1. The CDR3 spans 18 residues. From germline, CDR1 is SNHLY and CDR2 FYNNEI. With 0 bases clipped from V and 6 bases from J, the junction kept 10 bases outside the gene matches. The CDR3 region is CASSEALPGGAINSPLHF. Here the CDR3 DNA reads TGTGCCAGCAGTGAAGCGCTTCCAGGGGGCGCTATTAATTCACCCCTCCACTTT.

The CDR3 is CASSATGSEAFF. DNA for the CDR3: TGTGCCAGCAGCGCGACAGGGTCTGAAGCTTTCTTT. This chain links TRBV11-2 with TRBJ1-1; 7 bases are shared with TRBD1. Trimming at V came to 5 bases and at J to 6 bases, leaving 3 bases not matched to a gene. The CDR3 is made up of 12 amino acids. Germline CDR1 SGHAT, CDR2 FQNNGV.

CDR3 DNA: TGTGCCAGCAGTGAATTTACGGGAAGCGAGCAGTACTTC. The encoded protein is CASSEFTGSEQYF. The chain has TRBV25-1 and TRBJ2-7; tentatively, D is TRBD2 (5 bases). Trimming removed 1 base from V and 6 bases from J, with 10 bases in between. The germline gives CDR1 MGHDK, CDR2 SYGVNS. This CDR3 is 13 amino acids long.

The chain recombines TRBV7-9 with TRBJ1-6; no clear D. Trimming removed 3 bases at V and 6 bases at J, with 12 bases between. This CDR3 has 15 amino acids. CDR1 is SEHNR and CDR2 is FQNEAQ in the germline V gene (reference sequence). The CDR3 loop reads CASSLGQNFNSPLHF. Written as DNA, the CDR3 is TGTGCCAGCAGCTTGGGCCAGAACTTTAATTCACCCCTCCACTTT.

The V gene is TRBV27, the J gene TRBJ2-1, with 9 bases lining up with TRBD1. V shed 8 bases, J shed 0 bases, and the junction held 8 bases outside the gene matches. CDR1 is MNHEY, CDR2 SMNVEV, per germline (reference sequence). The length of the CDR3 is 16 residues. Here the CDR3 DNA reads TGTGCCAGCGGACGACAGGGGGTCAGCTCCTACAATGAGCAGTTCTTC. Translation: CASGRQGVSSYNEQFF.

The chain recombines TRBV9 with TRBJ1-3, with D tentatively TRBD1 (6 bases). The CDR3 length is 15 residues. Germline CDR1 and CDR2: SGDLS and YYNGEE. V was pared by 3 bases and J by 4 bases, with 14 bases between. CDR3 bases: TGTGCCAGCAGCGCAGTTACAGGGCAAGGAAACACCATATATTTT. It codes for CASSAVTGQGNTIYF. The variable domain in full, with the rest retrieved from reference TRBV9 and TRBJ1-3, is DSGVTQTPKHLITATGQRVTLRCSPRSGDLSVYWYQQSLDQGLQFLIQYYNGEERAKGNILERFSAQQFPDLHSELNLSSLELGDSALYFCASSAVTGQGNTIYFGEGSWLTVV.

The chain carries TRBV23-1 and TRBJ2-7; TRBD1 might be the D (6 bases). TRBV23-1 is labeled an ORF, and its function is uncertain. This CDR3 has 15 amino acids. V dropped 1 base and J dropped 5 bases, with 15 bases sitting between them. The CDR3 DNA is TGCGCCAGCAGTCAATTTGAACAGGGCGGCCACGAGCAGTACTTC. Its translation is CASSQFEQGGHEQYF.

The chain carries TRBV5-6 and TRBJ2-6, with D tentatively TRBD1 (6 bases). The ends were cut back, 4 bases at V and 2 bases at J, with 10 bases in the middle. The length of the CDR3 is 15 residues. CDR1 is SGHDT and CDR2 is YYEEEE in the germline V gene. The CDR3 DNA reads TGTGCCAGCAGCCGGACAGTCGCTGGGGCCAACGTCCTGACTTTC. As protein: CASSRTVAGANVLTF.

A single count supports this clone. CDR3 coding DNA: TGTGCCAGCAGCCGCGGGACTAGCGGACACACAGATACGCAGTATTTT. It codes for CASSRGTSGHTDTQYF. This rearrangement joins TRBV14 to TRBJ2-3, with 11 bases matching TRBD2. The J segment lost 2 bases and the V segment lost 4 bases, leaving 5 bases of the junction unmatched. This CDR3 is built from 16 residues. In germline, CDR1 is SGHDN, CDR2 FVKESK.

The chain uses TRBV9 and TRBJ2-3; 12 bases map to TRBD2. V gave up 4 bases and J gave up 0 bases; unmatched junction bases: 6. In germline, CDR1 is SGDLS, CDR2 YYNGEE. This CDR3 comprises 17 residues. CDR3 DNA: TGTGCCAGCAGCACCCGGACTAGCGGGGCTAGCACAGATACGCAGTATTTT. Translation gives CASSTRTSGASTDTQYF.

The chain links TRBV6-5 to TRBJ1-1; 7 bases are a match to TRBD1. The CDR3 is 15 residues long. Trimming at V came to 6 bases and at J to 3 bases, leaving 10 bases not matched to a gene. Germline CDR1 reads MNHEY; CDR2 reads SVGAGI. The CDR3 DNA is TGTGCCAGCAGGTATCAGGGGACAGCCTACACTGAAGCTTTCTTT. Translated, it gives CASRYQGTAYTEAFF.

The sample holds one count of this clone. The genes are TRBV5-1 and TRBJ1-4; possible D gene TRBD1, 5 bases. The germline V and J ends were trimmed by 5 bases and 3 bases, with 14 bases remaining between them. The CDR3 loop spans 15 amino acids. Germline lookup yields CDR1 SGHRS and CDR2 YFSETQ. This chain's CDR3 is CASREGAIANEKLFF. CDR3 coding DNA: TGCGCCAGCAGAGAAGGGGCAATAGCTAATGAAAAACTGTTTTTT.

This chain links TRBV9 with TRBJ1-1; TRBD1 aligns across 11 bases. V shed 1 base and J 5 bases; nucleotides not matched to a gene: 7. The CDR3 is 16 amino acids. CDR1 is SGDLS and CDR2 is YYNGEE in the germline V gene. The CDR3 DNA reads TGTGCCAGCAGCGTACTGACCGGGACAGGGGGAACTGAAGCTTTCTTT. This encodes CASSVLTGTGGTEAFF.

The chain couples TRBV5-1 to TRBJ2-7; 11 nucleotides align to TRBD1. The CDR3 extends over 15 amino acids. After removal of 2 bases from V and 6 bases from J, the junction contained 7 bases not matched to a gene. Germline lookup yields CDR1 SGHRS and CDR2 YFSETQ. The CDR3 sequence is CASSFPGTGGREQYF. CDR3 DNA sequence: TGCGCCAGCAGCTTTCCCGGGACAGGGGGTCGCGAGCAGTACTTC.

V and J are TRBV7-9 and TRBJ2-1; 11 nucleotides agree with TRBD2. The CDR3 runs 16 residues. CDR1 is SEHNR, CDR2 FQNEAQ, per germline (reference sequence). The ends lost 1 base at V and 4 bases at J; junction bases unmatched: 3. CDR3 nucleotide sequence: TGTGCCAGCAGCTTAGGCGTAGCGGGGGGGTACAATGAGCAGTTCTTC. It translates to CASSLGVAGGYNEQFF.

This chain uses TRBV7-2 with TRBJ1-2, with a tentative D call TRBD1 (6 bases). The CDR3 is 13 amino acids. Germline assignment: CDR1 SGHTA and CDR2 FQGNSA. Trimming removed 1 base at V and 8 bases at J, with 11 bases between. CDR3 sequence reads: CASSLVGAGGYTF. For the CDR3, the DNA is TGTGCCAGCAGCTTAGTGGGGGCTGGAGGCTACACCTTC.